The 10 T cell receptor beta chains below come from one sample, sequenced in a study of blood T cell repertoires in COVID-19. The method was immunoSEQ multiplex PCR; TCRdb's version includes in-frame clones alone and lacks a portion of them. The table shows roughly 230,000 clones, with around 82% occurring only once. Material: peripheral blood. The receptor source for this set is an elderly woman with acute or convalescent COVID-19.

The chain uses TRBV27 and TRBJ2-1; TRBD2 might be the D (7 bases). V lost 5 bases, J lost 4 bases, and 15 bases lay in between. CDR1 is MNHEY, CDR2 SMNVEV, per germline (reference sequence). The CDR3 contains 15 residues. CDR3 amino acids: CASSLRGGGYNEQFF. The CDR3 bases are TGTGCCAGCAGTCTCCGGGGAGGGGGATACAATGAGCAGTTCTTC.

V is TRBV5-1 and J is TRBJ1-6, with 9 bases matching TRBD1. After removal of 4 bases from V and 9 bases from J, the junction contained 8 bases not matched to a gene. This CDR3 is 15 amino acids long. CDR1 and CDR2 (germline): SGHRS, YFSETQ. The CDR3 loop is CASSGWTGEGSPLHF. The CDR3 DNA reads TGCGCCAGCAGCGGTTGGACAGGGGAGGGTTCACCCCTCCACTTT.

CDR3 residues: CASSSQGAGNTIYF. The CDR3 nucleotides are TGTGCCAGCAGCTCCCAGGGGGCTGGAAACACCATATATTTT. This chain connects TRBV27 to TRBJ1-3; 7 bases agree with TRBD1. The V segment lost 6 bases and the J segment 2 bases; nucleotides outside the gene matches: 4. The germline V gene encodes CDR1 MNHEY and CDR2 SMNVEV (reference sequence). The CDR3 contains 14 residues.

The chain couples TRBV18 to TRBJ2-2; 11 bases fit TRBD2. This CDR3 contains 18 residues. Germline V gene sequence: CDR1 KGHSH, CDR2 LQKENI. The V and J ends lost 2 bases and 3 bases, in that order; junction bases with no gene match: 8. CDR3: CASSPVAGGPVDTGELFF. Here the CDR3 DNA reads TGTGCCAGCTCACCAGTAGCGGGGGGGCCCGTGGACACCGGGGAGCTGTTTTTT.

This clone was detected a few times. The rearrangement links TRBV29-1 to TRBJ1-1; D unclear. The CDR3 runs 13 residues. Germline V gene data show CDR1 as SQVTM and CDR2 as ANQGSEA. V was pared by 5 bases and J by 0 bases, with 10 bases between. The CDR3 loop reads CSVSGLLNTEAFF. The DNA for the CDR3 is TGCAGCGTTTCTGGACTGCTGAACACTGAAGCTTTCTTT.

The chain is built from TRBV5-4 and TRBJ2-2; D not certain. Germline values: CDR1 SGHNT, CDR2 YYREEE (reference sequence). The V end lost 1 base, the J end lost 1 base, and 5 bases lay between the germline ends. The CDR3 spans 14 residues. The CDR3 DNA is TGTGCCAGCAGCTTGTGGCAGAACACCGGGGAGCTGTTTTTT. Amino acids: CASSLWQNTGELFF. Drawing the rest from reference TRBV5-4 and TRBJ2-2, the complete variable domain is ETGVTQSPTHLIKTRGQQVTLRCSSQSGHNTVSWYQQALGQGPQFIFQYYREEENGRGNFPPRFSGLQFPNYSSELNVNALELDDSALYLCASSLWQNTGELFFGEGSRLTVL.

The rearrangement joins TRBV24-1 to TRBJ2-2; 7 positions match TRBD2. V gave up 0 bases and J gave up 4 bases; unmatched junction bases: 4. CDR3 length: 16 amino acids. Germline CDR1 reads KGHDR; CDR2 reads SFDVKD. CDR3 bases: TGTGCCACCAGTGATTTGCAATGGGGGGGCACCGGGGAGCTGTTTTTT. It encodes CATSDLQWGGTGELFF.

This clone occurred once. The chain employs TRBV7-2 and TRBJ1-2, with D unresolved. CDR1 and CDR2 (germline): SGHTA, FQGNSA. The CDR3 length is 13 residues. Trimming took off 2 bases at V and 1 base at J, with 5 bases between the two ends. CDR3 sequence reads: CASSLLVNYGYTF. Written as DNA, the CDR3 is TGTGCCAGCAGCTTATTAGTTAACTATGGCTACACCTTC.

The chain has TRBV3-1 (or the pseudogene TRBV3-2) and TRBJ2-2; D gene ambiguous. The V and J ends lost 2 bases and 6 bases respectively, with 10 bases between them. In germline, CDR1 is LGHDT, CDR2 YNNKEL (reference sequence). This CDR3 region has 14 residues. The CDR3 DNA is TGTGCCAGCAGCCAAATGTCCGTAGCCGGGGAGCTGTTTTTT. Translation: CASSQMSVAGELFF.

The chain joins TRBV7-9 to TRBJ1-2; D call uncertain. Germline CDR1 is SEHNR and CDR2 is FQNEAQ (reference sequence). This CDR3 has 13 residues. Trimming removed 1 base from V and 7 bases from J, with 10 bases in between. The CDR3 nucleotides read TGTGCCAGCAGCTTAGAATTGGCATCTGGCTACACCTTC. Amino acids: CASSLELASGYTF.